Following are 25 T cell receptor beta chains from one sample sequenced in a study of cytomegalovirus exposure and HLA in healthy donors (dated by TCRdb to about 2017). Receptor libraries were prepared by the immunoSEQ multiplex PCR assay. For the multiplex PCR, a mixture combining 60 forward primers for TCR Vbeta segments and 13 reverse primers for TCR Jbeta segments was used. TCRdb took over this immuneACCESS table, retaining in-frame rearrangements with V and J assigned. Such tables are incomplete; in checked studies, under half of the missing clones stem from an unresolved V gene, and the remainder is unexplained. This sample's records show around 150,000 clones. The biggest ten clones account for roughly 2% of the sample. The sample taken for sequencing was PBMCs. The receptor set was obtained from a man aged 30-40 years in good health and CMV-seronegative.

The V gene is TRBV6-1, the J gene TRBJ1-1; TRBD1 agrees at 8 bases. The length of the CDR3 is 15 residues. Looked up from germline, CDR1 is MNHNS and CDR2 is SASEGT. After removal of 6 bases from V and 1 base from J, the junction contained 7 bases not matched to a gene. In DNA form, the CDR3 reads TGTGCCAGCAGGGAACAGGGGGGCCCGAACACTGAAGCTTTCTTT. It is translated as CASREQGGPNTEAFF.

A remark on this clone: One end of the junction does not line up with germline, which may come from a read error. J is TRBJ1-2 and V is TRBV5-1; D call uncertain. Looked up from germline, CDR1 is SGHRS and CDR2 is YFSETQ. CDR3 length: 16 residues. DNA for the CDR3: TGCGCCAGCACCTTGGGCGGGTATATGGCTAACTATGGCTACACCTTC. It is translated as CASTLGGYMANYGYTF.

This rearrangement joins TRBV2 to TRBJ1-1; no clear D. This CDR3 spans 13 amino acids. The germline CDR1 and CDR2 sequences are SNHLY and FYNNEI. The germline V and J ends were trimmed by 4 bases and 8 bases, with 14 bases remaining between them. The CDR3 reads CASSGINPIEAFF. CDR3 coding DNA: TGTGCCAGCAGTGGCATCAATCCTATAGAAGCTTTCTTT.

The V gene is TRBV7-9, the J gene TRBJ2-5; D not certain. The last part of the DNA fits TRBJ2-7 better; the J call may be wrong. Germline V CDR1 and CDR2: SEHNR, FQNEAQ (reference sequence). This CDR3 comprises 14 residues. The CDR3 here is CASSLLQRNYEQYF. In nucleotides, the CDR3 is TGTGCCAGCAGCTTGCTCCAGAGAAACTACGAGCAGTACTTC.

This chain joins TRBV27 and TRBJ2-5, with TRBD1 matching over 8 bases. V was pared by 3 bases and J by 4 bases, with 10 bases of the junction left unmatched. CDR3 length: 16 residues. The germline V gene has CDR1 MNHEY and CDR2 SMNVEV (reference sequence). The CDR3 sequence: CASSFSPGQGRETQYF. The CDR3 DNA reads TGTGCCAGCAGTTTCTCGCCCGGACAGGGTAGAGAGACCCAGTACTTC.

The chain carries TRBV6-6 and TRBJ2-1; D is perhaps TRBD1 (6 bases). CDR3 length: 12 amino acids. V lost 8 bases, J lost 4 bases, and 9 bases lay in between. CDR1 and CDR2 from the germline V gene are MNHNY and SVGAGI (reference sequence). The CDR3 DNA sequence: TGTGCCAGCCTAGGGGGATACAATGAGCAGTTCTTC. Its protein is CASLGGYNEQFF.

This chain connects TRBV11-3 to TRBJ2-5, with 8 nucleotides matching TRBD1. Trimming took 5 bases from V and 4 from J; bases not matched to a gene: 6. Per germline, CDR1 SGHNT and CDR2 YENEEA. CDR3 size: 14 residues. CDR3 amino acids: CASSPRQGSETQYF. For the CDR3, the DNA is TGTGCCAGCAGCCCCCGACAGGGGTCAGAGACCCAGTACTTC.

To note about this clone: The junction departs from the called germline gene at one end, perhaps through a read error. The chain couples TRBV6-1 to TRBJ1-5; D may be TRBD1 (5 bases). CDR1 MNHNS and CDR2 SASEGT come from the germline V gene. The length of the CDR3 is 10 residues. The CDR3 spells CASSDRVEYF. For the CDR3, the DNA is TGTGCCAGCAGTGACAGGGTGGAGTATTTT.

The chain joins TRBV7-9 to TRBJ2-1; no firm D call. The V end lost 7 bases, the J end lost 1 base, and 5 bases lay between the germline ends. The CDR3 consists of 12 residues. Per the germline V gene, CDR1 is SEHNR and CDR2 is FQNEAQ (reference sequence). CDR3 loop: CASTLSYNEQFF. The DNA of the CDR3 is TGTGCCAGCACCCTGTCCTACAATGAGCAGTTCTTC. The full variable domain, with the rest looked up from reference TRBV7-9 and TRBJ2-1, is DTGVSQNPRHKITKRGQNVTFRCDPISEHNRLYWYRQTLGQGPEFLTYFQNEAQLEKSRLLSDRFSAERPKGSFSTLEIQRTEQGDSAMYLCASTLSYNEQFFGPGTRLTVL.

The chain is built from TRBV27 and TRBJ1-1; TRBD1 matches 7 bases. Trimming removed 10 bases from V and 2 bases from J; junction bases left unmatched: 19. Germline lookup yields CDR1 MNHEY and CDR2 SMNVEV (reference sequence). This CDR3 contains 17 residues. CDR3 sequence (DNA): TGTGCCACCTCACTGGGGGACAGACGTCAACTAAACACTGAAGCTTTCTTT. Translated: CATSLGDRRQLNTEAFF.

In nucleotides, the CDR3 is TGTGCCAGCAAACCTCAGACAGGGGGGTACACTGAAGCTTTCTTT. Protein: CASKPQTGGYTEAFF. The rearrangement joins TRBV28 to TRBJ1-1, with 9 bases aligning to TRBD1. Germline trimming cut 7 bases from V and 3 bases from J; bases unmatched to any gene: 9. This CDR3 spans 15 amino acids. Germline CDR1 is MDHEN and CDR2 is SYDVKM.

CDR3 region: CASSFMTSGSGEQYF. CDR3 sequence (DNA): TGTGCCAGCAGTTTTATGACTAGCGGGAGCGGGGAGCAGTACTTC. The genes are TRBV27 and TRBJ2-7; TRBD2 aligns across 12 bases. V lost 3 bases, J lost 7 bases, and 7 bases stayed unmatched. This CDR3 spans 15 amino acids. CDR1 is MNHEY, CDR2 SMNVEV, per germline (reference sequence).

The chain has TRBV7-2 and TRBJ2-5; 7 nucleotides line up with TRBD2. Germline CDR1 and CDR2: SGHTA and FQGNSA. The CDR3 contains 17 residues. V lost 6 bases and J lost 11; bases outside the gene matches: 24. CDR3 loop: CASRSPREGRSSREQYF. The DNA of the CDR3 is TGTGCCAGCAGATCCCCCAGGGAGGGACGGAGTAGTAGGGAGCAGTACTTC.

The chain employs TRBV2 and TRBJ1-4; a possible D gene is TRBD1 (6 bases). The germline gives CDR1 SNHLY, CDR2 FYNNEI. Trimming pared 8 bases from V and 7 bases from J, leaving 17 bases between. The CDR3 spans 14 residues. CDR3 protein: CASGTGIIGEKLFF. CDR3 DNA: TGTGCCAGCGGTACAGGGATTATTGGTGAAAAACTGTTTTTT.

The genes are TRBV27 and TRBJ1-2; no firm D call. V was clipped by 5 bases and J by 8 bases, with 15 bases between them. Germline assignment: CDR1 MNHEY and CDR2 SMNVEV (reference sequence). There are 13 residues in the CDR3. CDR3 sequence reads: CASSPSFFQGYTF. The CDR3 DNA reads TGTGCCAGCAGTCCGTCTTTTTTTCAGGGCTACACCTTC.

The chain recombines TRBV18 with TRBJ2-1, with 11 bases aligning to TRBD2. V lost 2 bases and J lost 0; bases outside the gene matches: 9. The length of the CDR3 is 19 residues. Germline CDR1 reads KGHSH; CDR2 reads LQKENI. CDR3 coding DNA: TGTGCCAGCTCACCAGGTCTAGCGGGAGGTCATAGCTCCTACAATGAGCAGTTCTTC. It yields the protein CASSPGLAGGHSSYNEQFF. The variable domain in full, completed from reference TRBV18 and TRBJ2-1, reads NAGVMQNPRHLVRRRGQEARLRCSPMKGHSHVYWYRQLPEEGLKFMVYLQKENIIDESGMPKERFSAEFPKEGPSILRIQQVVRGDSAAYFCASSPGLAGGHSSYNEQFFGPGTRLTVL.

The V call is TRBV7-6, the J call TRBJ2-7; D possibly corresponds to TRBD2 (6 bases). The CDR3 loop spans 15 amino acids. Trimming shortened V by 5 bases and J by 1 base, and 15 bases separated the two germline ends. The germline gives CDR1 SGHVS, CDR2 FNYEAQ. CDR3 bases: TGTGCCAGCAGCGTGTTTCGGGACTCATCCTACGAGCAGTACTTC. Amino acid sequence: CASSVFRDSSYEQYF. The full variable domain, in which reference TRBV7-6 and TRBJ2-7 provide the parts outside the CDR3, is GAGVSQSPRYKVTKRGQDVALRCDPISGHVSLYWYRQALGQGPEFLTYFNYEAQQDKSGLPNDRFSAERPEGSISTLTIQRTEQRDSAMYRCASSVFRDSSYEQYFGPGTRLTVT.

The J gene is TRBJ1-2, the V gene TRBV27; D not certain. Trimming took 3 bases from V and 1 from J, leaving 6 bases between them. Germline-derived CDR1 and CDR2 are MNHEY and SMNVEV (reference sequence). The CDR3 is made up of 13 amino acids. CDR3 protein: CASSFQLNYGYTF. CDR3 coding DNA: TGTGCCAGCAGTTTCCAACTTAACTATGGCTACACCTTC.

The chain recombines TRBV7-3 with TRBJ2-3; D unclear. Trimming removed 6 bases at V and 2 bases at J, with 12 bases between. CDR3 size: 14 residues. Per germline, CDR1 SGHTA and CDR2 FQGTGA. The CDR3 DNA follows: TGTGCCAGCAGGTCGCAGGAAACCACAGATACGCAGTATTTT. Translating it yields CASRSQETTDTQYF.

J is TRBJ1-1 and V is TRBV7-3, with a weak D call TRBD1 (6 bases). The CDR3 is 14 amino acids. V was pared by 4 bases and J by 5 bases, with 14 bases between. The germline CDR1 and CDR2 sequences are SGHTA and FQGTGA. The CDR3 protein is CASSSQGRGTEAFF. CDR3 DNA: TGTGCCAGCAGCTCACAGGGCCGCGGAACTGAAGCTTTCTTT.

The chain is built from TRBV9 and TRBJ2-1, with 10 bases aligning to TRBD2. This CDR3 is 17 amino acids long. Germline CDR1 SGDLS, CDR2 YYNGEE. With V trimmed by 3 bases and J by 2 bases, 8 bases remained unmatched. CDR3 residues: CASSAPSTSGTYNEQFF. The CDR3, as DNA: TGTGCCAGCAGCGCCCCGTCTACTAGCGGGACCTACAATGAGCAGTTCTTC.

This rearrangement joins TRBV9 to TRBJ2-1, with a weak D call TRBD2 (6 bases). The germline CDR1 and CDR2 sequences are SGDLS and YYNGEE. The CDR3 runs to 13 residues. Trimming cost V 3 bases and J 9 bases, with 13 bases left between them. The DNA for the CDR3 is TGTGCCAGCAGCGCAACTAGCCATGGTGAGCAGTTCTTC. Translation gives CASSATSHGEQFF.

The gene calls are TRBV6-1 and TRBJ2-1; D perhaps matches TRBD2 (5 bases). From germline, CDR1 is MNHNS and CDR2 SASEGT. The V end was cut by 0 bases, the J end by 8 bases, with 14 bases between. The CDR3 spans 15 residues. The chain's CDR3 is CASSEARTISDEQFF. The CDR3 DNA is TGTGCCAGCAGTGAAGCCAGGACGATTAGCGATGAGCAGTTCTTC.

V and J are TRBV18 and TRBJ1-1, with D tentatively TRBD1 (5 bases). CDR3 length: 13 amino acids. Per the germline V gene, CDR1 is KGHSH and CDR2 is LQKENI. The ends were cut back, 6 bases at V and 6 bases at J, with 14 bases in the middle. The CDR3 spells CASSLGGDAEAFF. The CDR3 bases are TGTGCCAGCTCCCTGGGGGGGGACGCTGAAGCTTTCTTT.

The V gene is TRBV6-5, the J gene TRBJ2-1; 7 bases map to TRBD2. Trimming removed 6 bases from V and 9 bases from J; junction bases left unmatched: 14. The germline gives CDR1 MNHEY, CDR2 SVGAGI. The CDR3 loop spans 15 amino acids. CDR3 protein: CASRPPGLRVAEQFF. CDR3 nucleotide sequence: TGTGCCAGCAGACCCCCGGGACTAAGGGTAGCTGAGCAGTTCTTC.